This T cell receptor (beta chain) was identified in a study of vaccination and CD4 T cells after COVID-19. Treatment meaning: roughly 10-day PBMC culture with coronavirus spike peptide pools or control peptides (ViraFEST assay). Using peptide pools, antigen-specific T cells were expanded in ViraFEST before TCRs were sequenced. This clonotype was counted between two and nine times. Antigen specificity is unknown. The CDR3 sequence is 13 residues long. V trimming: 4 bases; J trimming: 7 bases; junction bases outside the gene matches: 1. Germline CDR1 and CDR2: MNHNS and SASEGT. The assay that was used to sequence DNA from cultured CD4+ T cells was the Oncomine TCR Beta short-read assay. TCRdb ran MiXCR on the PCR reads and lists one entry per CDR3 protein. The table includes fewer than 15,000 distinct CDR3 sequences, roughly 46% detected once.

This TCR came from a human donor who had recovered from COVID-19. This chain uses TRBV6-1 with TRBJ1-5, with 10 bases fitting TRBD1. Source: CD4+ T cells from blood, cultured in vitro, taken after SARS-CoV-2 vaccination. CDR3 coding DNA: TGTGCCAGCAGTGGGGACAGGGGCCAGCCCCAGCATTTT. Its protein is CASSGDRGQPQHF.